The 24 T cell receptor beta chains below were found in one sample sequenced in a study of blood T cell repertoires in COVID-19. Libraries were prepared by immunoSEQ multiplex PCR; TCRdb keeps only in-frame clonotypes and omits some of them. The repertoire has about 240,000 clones, around four fifths of them found once; the top ten carry over 10%. The sample comprised peripheral blood. The receptors shown here come from a woman aged 55-70 years with active or convalescent COVID-19.

This chain uses TRBV4-1 with TRBJ2-6; the match to TRBD2 covers 7 bases. V dropped 3 bases and J dropped 2; count of bases not matched to a gene: 4. The CDR3 runs to 16 residues. CDR1 and CDR2 from the germline V gene are MGHRA and YSYEKL. The CDR3 coding sequence is TGCGCCAGCAGCCACCTCGGACTAGCTGGGGCCAACGTCCTGACTTTC. This sequence encodes CASSHLGLAGANVLTF.

In regard to this clone: Distinct nucleotide sequences in the sample also encode this CDR3. The chain combines TRBV18 with TRBJ2-1, with 8 bases aligning to TRBD1. CDR3 length equals 15 residues. Germline lookup yields CDR1 KGHSH and CDR2 LQKENI. J lost 2 bases, V lost 2 bases, and 2 bases had no gene match. CDR3 in DNA: TGTGCCAGCTCACCAGGCAGGGGGCCCTACAATGAGCAGTTCTTC. Amino acid sequence: CASSPGRGPYNEQFF.

The rearrangement links TRBV5-1 to TRBJ1-2, with D possibly being TRBD1 (5 bases). Germline V CDR1 and CDR2: SGHRS, YFSETQ. The CDR3 runs 13 residues. V was shortened by 4 bases and J by 5 bases, with 12 bases between the two germline ends. Here the CDR3 DNA reads TGCGCCAGCAGCGCCAGGGAAAGGTATGGCTACACCTTC. Protein sequence: CASSARERYGYTF. The complete variable domain, with remaining parts taken from reference TRBV5-1 and TRBJ1-2, reads KAGVTQTPRYLIKTRGQQVTLSCSPISGHRSVSWYQQTPGQGLQFLFEYFSETQRNKGNFPGRFSGRQFSNSRSEMNVSTLELGDSALYLCASSARERYGYTFGSGTRLTVV.

The V and J genes are TRBV7-2 and TRBJ2-3; 9 nucleotides line up with TRBD1. Germline trimming cut 5 bases from V and 11 bases from J; bases unmatched to any gene: 14. The germline CDR1 and CDR2 sequences are SGHTA and FQGNSA. This CDR3 is built from 15 residues. The CDR3 DNA follows: TGTGCCAGCAGCCCGAACCGGGACAGGGTAAATTTGCAGTATTTT. It is translated as CASSPNRDRVNLQYF. Full variable domain (remainder filled in from reference TRBV7-2 and TRBJ2-3): GAGVSQSPSNKVTEKGKDVELRCDPISGHTALYWYRQSLGQGLEFLIYFQGNSAPDKSGLPSDRFSAERTGGSVSTLTIQRTQQEDSAVYLCASSPNRDRVNLQYFGPGTRLTVL.

This chain connects TRBV18 to TRBJ1-3; a weak D match, TRBD1 (5 bases). The CDR3 is made up of 17 amino acids. Looked up from germline, CDR1 is KGHSH and CDR2 is LQKENI. V was clipped by 2 bases and J by 1 base, with 15 bases between them. CDR3 residues: CASSPRGPSPSGNTIYF. CDR3 DNA sequence: TGTGCCAGCTCACCAAGGGGCCCCTCACCGTCTGGAAACACCATATATTTT. Filled out from reference TRBV18 and TRBJ1-3, the complete variable domain reads NAGVMQNPRHLVRRRGQEARLRCSPMKGHSHVYWYRQLPEEGLKFMVYLQKENIIDESGMPKERFSAEFPKEGPSILRIQQVVRGDSAAYFCASSPRGPSPSGNTIYFGEGSWLTVV.

This clone came up a few times. CDR3 nucleotide sequence: TGTGCCAGCAGCTTAGCCGGCGGGGTCGCCTACGAGCAGTACTTC. Residues: CASSLAGGVAYEQYF. This rearrangement joins TRBV7-2 to TRBJ2-7; D may be TRBD2 (6 bases). Germline V gene lookup returns CDR1 SGHTA and CDR2 FQGNSA. Trimming pared 0 bases from V and 2 bases from J, leaving 11 bases between. The CDR3 is made up of 15 amino acids.

This chain links TRBV3-1 (or the pseudogene TRBV3-2) with TRBJ1-2; 7 bases map to TRBD1. The length of the CDR3 is 19 residues. Germline values: CDR1 LGHDT, CDR2 YNNKEL (reference sequence). J was trimmed by 5 bases and V by 3 bases; bases with no gene match: 21. In nucleotides, the CDR3 is TGTGCCAGCAGCCATCTGTCCGGGCCCCGGGACAGTCTTAGGTATGGCTACACCTTC. As protein: CASSHLSGPRDSLRYGYTF.

V and J are TRBV28 and TRBJ1-5, with 7 bases matching TRBD1. CDR1 and CDR2 from the germline V gene are MDHEN and SYDVKM. The CDR3 is 14 residues long. With V trimmed by 7 bases and J by 2 bases, 5 bases remained unmatched. The DNA of the CDR3 is TGTGCCAGCACTTCCGGGACAGGCAATCAGCCCCAGCATTTT. As protein: CASTSGTGNQPQHF.

There are a few counts of this clone. CDR3 DNA: TGTGCCAGCAGCTTAAACGGAGGGAGGGAGACCCAGTACTTC. Amino acids: CASSLNGGRETQYF. The chain is built from TRBV7-9 and TRBJ2-5; maybe TRBD2 (6 bases). The CDR3 contains 14 residues. With 2 bases removed from V and 5 bases from J, the gap between germline ends came to 12 bases. CDR1 is SEHNR, CDR2 FQNEAQ, per germline (reference sequence). Supplemented by reference TRBV7-9 and TRBJ2-5, the full variable domain reads DTGVSQNPRHKITKRGQNVTFRCDPISEHNRLYWYRQTLGQGPEFLTYFQNEAQLEKSRLLSDRFSAERPKGSFSTLEIQRTEQGDSAMYLCASSLNGGRETQYFGPGTRLLVL.

V usage is TRBV23-1 and J usage is TRBJ2-1; TRBD2 matches at 7 bases. TRBV23-1 is sorted into the ORF group, with uncertain function. J gave up 0 bases and V 5 bases, and 4 bases lay outside the gene matches. This CDR3 is built from 15 residues. The CDR3, as DNA: TGCGCCAGCAGTTCCGGGGGGAGCTCCTACAATGAGCAGTTCTTC. As protein: CASSSGGSSYNEQFF.

Only a few counts were recorded for this clone. The chain couples TRBV7-9 to TRBJ2-7, with D maybe TRBD1 (5 bases). CDR3 length equals 12 residues. The germline V and J ends were trimmed by 4 bases and 9 bases, with 13 bases remaining between them. CDR1 and CDR2 from the germline V gene are SEHNR and FQNEAQ (reference sequence). CDR3 in amino acids: CASSSTGPGQYF. The CDR3 DNA follows: TGTGCCAGCAGCTCAACAGGCCCGGGGCAGTACTTC.

The chain joins TRBV5-1 to TRBJ1-3, with a weak D call TRBD1 (5 bases). With 0 bases removed from V and 0 bases from J, the gap between germline ends came to 19 bases. Germline lookup yields CDR1 SGHRS and CDR2 YFSETQ. This CDR3 region has 19 residues. The CDR3 loop reads CASSLDPPMGGSSGNTIYF. The CDR3 DNA reads as TGCGCCAGCAGCTTGGATCCCCCGATGGGGGGGAGCTCTGGAAACACCATATATTTT.

The chain uses TRBV7-8 and TRBJ1-1; TRBD1 matches 9 bases. The V segment lost 7 bases and the J segment 3 bases; nucleotides outside the gene matches: 9. The CDR3 sequence is 15 residues long. The germline V gene encodes CDR1 SGHVS and CDR2 FQNEAQ. The CDR3 sequence: CASNQQGALDTEAFF. CDR3 DNA sequence: TGTGCCAGCAACCAACAGGGGGCTCTGGACACTGAAGCTTTCTTT.

The chain employs TRBV30 and TRBJ1-1, with 8 bases that match TRBD1. The CDR3 consists of 15 residues. Germline assignment: CDR1 GTSNPN and CDR2 SVGIG (reference sequence). Trimming cost V 3 bases and J 4 bases; bases outside gene matches: 10. The CDR3 loop is CAWRGGQGARTEAFF. CDR3 DNA sequence: TGTGCCTGGAGAGGCGGGCAGGGGGCCCGCACTGAAGCTTTCTTT.

The gene calls are TRBV9 and TRBJ2-1, with TRBD1 as a possible D gene (5 bases). Germline V gene sequence: CDR1 SGDLS, CDR2 YYNGEE. The CDR3 length is 15 residues. V gave up 4 bases and J gave up 6 bases, with 17 bases separating them. The CDR3 region is CASSPLGAKSNEQFF. CDR3 DNA: TGTGCCAGCAGCCCATTAGGGGCGAAGAGCAATGAGCAGTTCTTC.

The rearrangement uses TRBV7-2 and TRBJ1-1; 9 bases align to TRBD1. The CDR3 covers 15 residues. After removal of 3 bases from V and 6 bases from J, the junction contained 8 bases not matched to a gene. The germline V gene has CDR1 SGHTA and CDR2 FQGNSA. This CDR3 reads CASSFQQGAWAEAFF. The CDR3 DNA is TGTGCCAGCAGCTTCCAACAGGGGGCTTGGGCTGAAGCTTTCTTT. Full variable domain (missing parts from reference TRBV7-2 and TRBJ1-1): GAGVSQSPSNKVTEKGKDVELRCDPISGHTALYWYRQSLGQGLEFLIYFQGNSAPDKSGLPSDRFSAERTGGSVSTLTIQRTQQEDSAVYLCASSFQQGAWAEAFFGQGTRLTVV.

The CDR3 DNA reads as TGTGCCAGCAGTTACGGCGGGGGGGCCGGTGAGACCCAGTACTTC. Its protein product is CASSYGGGAGETQYF. V and J are TRBV6-5 and TRBJ2-5; 9 bases match TRBD2. The CDR3 consists of 15 residues. Losses at the gene ends were 2 bases for V and 5 bases for J; bases not matched to a gene: 6. Germline V gene data show CDR1 as MNHEY and CDR2 as SVGAGI.

The rearrangement links TRBV7-7 to TRBJ2-5; 8 bases fit TRBD1. Germline assignment: CDR1 SSHAT and CDR2 FNYEAQ (reference sequence). J was trimmed by 5 bases and V by 5 bases; bases with no gene match: 7. This CDR3 comprises 14 residues. In nucleotides, the CDR3 is TGTGCCAGCAGCCGACAGGGGTTTGGGGAGACCCAGTACTTC. It encodes CASSRQGFGETQYF.

A few counts support this clone. The chain couples TRBV27 to TRBJ1-2; 7 nucleotides agree with TRBD1. Germline V gene sequence: CDR1 MNHEY, CDR2 SMNVEV (reference sequence). This CDR3 spans 16 amino acids. J was trimmed by 3 bases and V by 6 bases; bases with no gene match: 13. CDR3 region: CASSLTPGTVDYGYTF. CDR3 bases: TGTGCCAGCAGCCTAACCCCCGGGACAGTGGACTATGGCTACACCTTC.

V gene TRBV3-1 (or the pseudogene TRBV3-2) combines with J gene TRBJ2-7; 8 bases match TRBD1. Trimming cost V 4 bases and J 6 bases; bases outside gene matches: 11. Germline CDR1 reads LGHDT; CDR2 reads YNNKEL (reference sequence). This CDR3 spans 15 amino acids. CDR3 loop: CASSPAQGGRVEQYF. The CDR3 nucleotides read TGTGCCAGCAGCCCTGCACAGGGGGGACGTGTCGAGCAGTACTTC.

V is TRBV27 and J is TRBJ1-1; TRBD1 agrees at 7 bases. The CDR3 has 16 amino acids. Germline V lookup: CDR1 MNHEY, CDR2 SMNVEV (reference sequence). The ends lost 4 bases at V and 0 bases at J; junction bases unmatched: 8. The CDR3 bases are TGTGCCAGCAGTTGGGGCAGGGGGGTACTGAACACTGAAGCTTTCTTT. It encodes CASSWGRGVLNTEAFF.

V gene TRBV11-2 combines with J gene TRBJ1-1; D might be TRBD1 (6 bases). The CDR3 consists of 13 residues. Germline CDR1 SGHAT, CDR2 FQNNGV. Trimming pared 5 bases from V and 3 bases from J, leaving 10 bases between. This CDR3 reads CASSRQEDTEAFF. DNA of the CDR3: TGTGCCAGCAGCCGACAGGAAGACACTGAAGCTTTCTTT.

This clone was observed a handful of times. This chain connects TRBV6-2 or TRBV6-3 to TRBJ2-7; the D gene is possibly TRBD1 (6 bases). This CDR3 contains 14 residues. The V end was cut by 2 bases, the J end by 3 bases, with 11 bases between. Germline values: CDR1 MNHEY, CDR2 SVGEGT. The CDR3 DNA reads as TGTGCCAGCAGTTACGGCAGGGGCGGCTACGAGCAGTACTTC. Protein product: CASSYGRGGYEQYF.

V usage is TRBV18 and J usage is TRBJ1-2, with D tentatively TRBD1 (5 bases). Germline CDR1 and CDR2: KGHSH and LQKENI. Deletions cut 0 bases from V and 6 bases from J, with 17 bases between. CDR3 size: 16 residues. The CDR3 spells CASSPPNTGTRDGYTF. The DNA of the CDR3 is TGTGCCAGCTCACCACCGAATACCGGGACTCGGGATGGCTACACCTTC.